This T cell receptor (beta chain) was sequenced for a study of monozygotic twins with inflammatory bowel disease. Eight reactions per sample, run separately, yielded cDNA. A template switching step added UMIs, each with a 6-nucleotide sample barcode. Nested PCRs (roughly 16 and 10 cycles, two total) were applied to TCRalpha and TCRbeta cDNA. TCRdb re-called the 5' RACE reads; every CDR3 protein appears as one record, without DNA. Its clone listing holds about 330,000 distinct CDR3 sequences. Germline V gene data show CDR1 as SGHRS and CDR2 as YFSETQ. The CDR3 covers 16 residues. The authors drew more than 2 ml of blood from each donor.

The sequencing input was blood. The TCR sequence derives from a human donor with ulcerative colitis or Crohn's disease, or a healthy co-twin of an affected twin (not recorded which). The chain is built from TRBV5-1 and TRBJ2-3; TCRdb picks TRBD2, but there is no DNA to check that call. The CDR3 spells CASSTGLSSSTDTQYF.